This T cell receptor beta chain was sequenced for a study of PD-L1 blockade in urothelial cancer. The sample's time point: peripheral blood 6 weeks after treatment start. This clone was picked up one time. Only in-frame clones appear in the TCRdb table, and some are missing; sequencing was by immunoSEQ multiplex PCR. The repertoire has 100,000 to 150,000 clones, around 86% of them found once; the top ten carry roughly 2.4%. The CDR3 sequence is 15 residues long. Germline assignment: CDR1 SGHRS and CDR2 YFSETQ. V was cut by 5 bases and J by 4 bases, with 15 bases left in between. The TCR was taken from a man aged 45-60 years with urothelial cancer. The chain joins TRBV5-1 to TRBJ1-4; tentative D call: TRBD1 (6 bases). The sequenced sample was PBMCs, obtained around atezolizumab (anti-PD-L1) treatment. The CDR3 bases are TGCGCCAGCAGAATGGGGCCAGGGGTTAATGAAAAACTGTTTTTT. Its protein product is CASRMGPGVNEKLFF.